The T cell receptor (beta chain) under discussion was sequenced for a study of blood T cells in healthy people across ages. This clonotype was observed a few times. A second PCR, run for about 7 to 11 cycles, used a sample-barcoded 5' primer plus a J-beta primer mix. TCRdb re-called the 5' RACE reads through MiXCR, storing one row per CDR3 protein. The data hold about 1 million distinct CDR3 sequences, with 40% to 55% observed a single time. Germline loops: CDR1 SGHRS, CDR2 YFSETQ. J lost 5 bases, V lost 2 bases, and 10 bases had no gene match. The CDR3 totals 16 residues. The V and J genes are TRBV5-1 and TRBJ2-7, with TRBD2 identical over 10 bases. Sample: blood. This TCR came from a woman between 55 and 75 years old in good health. The CDR3 bases are TGCGCCAGCAGCTTTCGGCTAGCGGGAGATTTCGACGAGCAGTACTTC. Its protein is CASSFRLAGDFDEQYF.